This entry is about one T cell receptor beta chain. Building the TCR beta libraries relied on iRepertoire HTBI primers, and CDR3 regions underwent Arm-PCR. From the multiplex PCR reads, TCRdb called clonotypes with MiXCR, one entry per CDR3 protein. Here the sample spans almost 350,000 distinct CDR3 sequences, around a fifth being singletons. The CDR3 runs to 18 residues. This record comes from a study of regulatory T cells in long-lasting Graves disease. Time point described: persistent/refractory GD, antithyroid drugs over 5 years with positive TRAb. Extracted RNA from PBMCs served as the source of the TCR library.

The specimen was peripheral blood mononuclear cells (PBMCs), collected when the disease was refractory, from a patient treated with antithyroid drugs. This chain joins TRBV3-2 and TRBJ2-6; TRBD1, the table's D call, was not compared with the DNA. TRBV3-2 is described as a pseudogene. This TCR was sampled from a female donor with Graves disease. This chain's CDR3 is CASSPQTGASSGANVLTF. Here the CDR3 DNA reads TGTGCCAGCAGCCCTCAGACAGGGGCATCATCTGGGGCCAACGTCCTGACTTTC.